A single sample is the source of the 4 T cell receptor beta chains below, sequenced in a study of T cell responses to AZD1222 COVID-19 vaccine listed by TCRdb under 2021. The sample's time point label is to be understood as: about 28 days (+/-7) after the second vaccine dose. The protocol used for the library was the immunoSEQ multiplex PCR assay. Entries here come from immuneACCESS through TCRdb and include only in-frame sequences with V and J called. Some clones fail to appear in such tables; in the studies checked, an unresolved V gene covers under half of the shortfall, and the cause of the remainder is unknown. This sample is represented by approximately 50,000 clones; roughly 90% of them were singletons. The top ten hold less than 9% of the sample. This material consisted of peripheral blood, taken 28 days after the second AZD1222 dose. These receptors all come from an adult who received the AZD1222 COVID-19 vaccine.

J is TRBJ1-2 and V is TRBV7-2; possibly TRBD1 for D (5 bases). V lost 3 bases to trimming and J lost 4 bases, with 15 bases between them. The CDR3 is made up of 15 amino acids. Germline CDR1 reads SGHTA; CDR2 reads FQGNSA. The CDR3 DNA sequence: TGTGCCAGCAGCTTTCCGGGGACGGGATCCTATGGCTACACCTTC. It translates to CASSFPGTGSYGYTF. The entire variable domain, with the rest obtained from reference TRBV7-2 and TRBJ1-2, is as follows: GAGVSQSPSNKVTEKGKDVELRCDPISGHTALYWYRQSLGQGLEFLIYFQGNSAPDKSGLPSDRFSAERTGGSVSTLTIQRTQQEDSAVYLCASSFPGTGSYGYTFGSGTRLTVV.

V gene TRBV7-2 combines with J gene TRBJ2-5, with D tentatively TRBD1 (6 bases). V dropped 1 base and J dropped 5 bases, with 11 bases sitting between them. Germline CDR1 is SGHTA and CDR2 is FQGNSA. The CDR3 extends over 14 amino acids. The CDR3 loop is CASSLGGGQETQYF. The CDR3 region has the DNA TGTGCCAGCAGCTTAGGTGGGGGCCAGGAGACCCAGTACTTC. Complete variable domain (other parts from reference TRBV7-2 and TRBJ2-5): GAGVSQSPSNKVTEKGKDVELRCDPISGHTALYWYRQSLGQGLEFLIYFQGNSAPDKSGLPSDRFSAERTGGSVSTLTIQRTQQEDSAVYLCASSLGGGQETQYFGPGTRLLVL.

The CDR3 DNA follows: TGTGCCAGCAGCTTAGGAGGGGAAACCGGGGAGCTGTTTTTT. It is translated as CASSLGGETGELFF. The chain couples TRBV11-3 to TRBJ2-2; perhaps D is TRBD1 or TRBD2 (5 bases each). This CDR3 region has 14 residues. The V end was cut by 1 base, the J end by 5 bases, with 8 bases between. Per germline, CDR1 SGHNT and CDR2 YENEEA.

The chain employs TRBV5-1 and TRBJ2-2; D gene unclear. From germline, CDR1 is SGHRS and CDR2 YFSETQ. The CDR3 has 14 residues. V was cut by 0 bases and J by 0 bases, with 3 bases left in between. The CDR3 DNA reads TGCGCCAGCAGCTTGGGGCCGAACACCGGGGAGCTGTTTTTT. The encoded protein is CASSLGPNTGELFF.